This T cell receptor (beta chain) was captured by sequencing in a study of blood T cell repertoires in COVID-19. Per germline, CDR1 SGHTA and CDR2 FQGNSA. The CDR3 length is 12 residues. The ends were cut back, 1 base at V and 9 bases at J, with 7 bases in the middle. Data came from immunoSEQ multiplex PCR; TCRdb stores just in-frame clones and leaves some out. Of about 320,000 clones listed, approximately 89% are singletons. The sample consisted of peripheral blood. The chain joins TRBV7-2 to TRBJ2-1; D remains ambiguous. The TCR originated in a woman younger than 45 with COVID-19, enrolled during active disease. CDR3 protein: CASSLDYGEQFF. In DNA, the CDR3 is TGTGCCAGCAGCTTAGACTACGGTGAGCAGTTCTTC. Drawing the rest from reference TRBV7-2 and TRBJ2-1, the complete variable domain is GAGVSQSPSNKVTEKGKDVELRCDPISGHTALYWYRQSLGQGLEFLIYFQGNSAPDKSGLPSDRFSAERTGGSVSTLTIQRTQQEDSAVYLCASSLDYGEQFFGPGTRLTVL.